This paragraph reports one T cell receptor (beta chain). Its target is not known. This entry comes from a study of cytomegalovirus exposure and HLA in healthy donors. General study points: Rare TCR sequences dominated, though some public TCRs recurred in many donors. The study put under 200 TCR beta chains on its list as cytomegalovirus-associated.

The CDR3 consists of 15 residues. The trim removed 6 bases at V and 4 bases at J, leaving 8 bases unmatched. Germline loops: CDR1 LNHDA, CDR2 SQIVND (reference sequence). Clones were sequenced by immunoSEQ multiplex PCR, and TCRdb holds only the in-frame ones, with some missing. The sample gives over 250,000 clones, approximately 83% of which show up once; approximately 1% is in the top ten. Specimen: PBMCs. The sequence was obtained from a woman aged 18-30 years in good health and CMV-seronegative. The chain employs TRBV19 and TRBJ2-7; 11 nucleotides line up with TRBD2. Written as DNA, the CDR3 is TGTGCCAGTAGCCCTTTTAGCGGGAGGGCGTACGAGCAGTACTTC. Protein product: CASSPFSGRAYEQYF. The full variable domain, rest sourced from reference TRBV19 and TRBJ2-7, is DGGITQSPKYLFRKEGQNVTLSCEQNLNHDAMYWYRQDPGQGLRLIYYSQIVNDFQKGDIAEGYSVSREKKESFPLTVTSAQKNPTAFYLCASSPFSGRAYEQYFGPGTRLTVT.